The next 13 T cell receptor beta chains were all read from a single sample in a study of CD8 T cells in ankylosing spondylitis. TCRdb reprocessed the 5' RACE reads with MiXCR, giving one entry per CDR3 protein. The sample carries 150,000 to 200,000 distinct CDR3 sequences, 11% recorded once. The sample consisted of blood, either unsorted or a sorted T cell fraction (not recorded which). The receptors were gathered from a male donor with ankylosing spondylitis or in good health (not recorded which).

This clonotype was seen repeatedly, ten times or more. The gene calls are TRBV4-3 and TRBJ2-3, with D maybe TRBD2 (5 bases). This CDR3 comprises 14 residues. Trimming removed 0 bases from V and 5 bases from J, with 9 bases in between. Germline CDR1 reads LGHNA; CDR2 reads YSLEER. The CDR3: CASSQELAKDTQYF. The CDR3 coding sequence is TGCGCCAGCAGCCAAGAGTTAGCGAAAGATACGCAGTATTTT.

At least ten counts were recorded for this clonotype. V is TRBV5-1 and J is TRBJ1-1; TRBD1 matches 7 bases. Germline lookup yields CDR1 SGHRS and CDR2 YFSETQ. V shed 4 bases, J shed 6 bases, and the junction held 9 bases outside the gene matches. The CDR3 is made up of 14 amino acids. The chain's CDR3 is CASSATGSRAEAFF. The CDR3 nucleotides read TGCGCCAGCAGCGCGACAGGGTCACGGGCTGAAGCTTTCTTT. Full variable domain (remainder filled in from reference TRBV5-1 and TRBJ1-1): KAGVTQTPRYLIKTRGQQVTLSCSPISGHRSVSWYQQTPGQGLQFLFEYFSETQRNKGNFPGRFSGRQFSNSRSEMNVSTLELGDSALYLCASSATGSRAEAFFGQGTRLTVV.

This clonotype has a count of ten or more. Here the CDR3 reads CASSLNGNEQFF. Here the CDR3 DNA reads TGTGCCAGCAGTTTGAATGGCAATGAGCAGTTCTTC. This chain links TRBV12-3 or TRBV12-4 with TRBJ2-1; unclear D gene. Trimming left V 3 bases short and J 6 bases short, with 6 bases between. CDR3 length equals 12 residues.

This clonotype was seen many times. The chain has TRBV3-1 and TRBJ2-7; D is unclear. V was pared by 1 base and J by 7 bases, with 11 bases between. There are 13 residues in the CDR3. In germline, CDR1 is LGHDT, CDR2 YNNKEL (reference sequence). The CDR3 spells CASSQGPPREQYF. The CDR3 nucleotides are TGTGCCAGCAGCCAAGGCCCACCACGAGAGCAGTACTTC.

The V call is TRBV4-1, the J call TRBJ2-1, with 14 bases that match TRBD2. The CDR3 runs to 16 residues. The germline gives CDR1 MGHRA, CDR2 YSYEKL. Trimming removed 2 bases from V and 7 bases from J; junction bases left unmatched: 4. The CDR3 reads CASSQTGLAGVNEQFF. DNA for the CDR3: TGCGCCAGCAGCCAAACGGGACTAGCGGGAGTGAATGAGCAGTTCTTC.

This clonotype was seen a handful of times. V is TRBV28 and J is TRBJ2-7, with D uncertain. The CDR3 is 13 residues long. From germline, CDR1 is MDHEN and CDR2 SYDVKM. The ends were cut back, 8 bases at V and 3 bases at J, with 14 bases in the middle. In DNA form, the CDR3 reads TGTGCCAGCGGCCGCTTACCCCTCTACGAGCAGTACTTC. Residues: CASGRLPLYEQYF.

The chain recombines TRBV11-1 with TRBJ2-3; D is undetermined. CDR1 and CDR2 from the germline V gene are SGHAT and FQDESV (reference sequence). The CDR3 runs to 15 residues. V dropped 6 bases and J dropped 0 bases, with 13 bases sitting between them. The CDR3 region has the DNA TGTGCCAGCAGGCTGGACGGACCAAGCACAGATACGCAGTATTTT. It specifies CASRLDGPSTDTQYF.

In this sample, this clonotype turned up many times. The chain combines TRBV27 with TRBJ2-2, with D possibly matching TRBD2 (5 bases). The ends were cut back, 6 bases at V and 7 bases at J, with 12 bases in the middle. The CDR3 sequence is 13 residues long. CDR1 is MNHEY, CDR2 SMNVEV, per germline (reference sequence). The CDR3 here is CASREEWGGELFF. The CDR3 nucleotides read TGTGCCAGCAGGGAGGAGTGGGGCGGGGAGCTGTTTTTT.

This clonotype was observed many times. The chain combines TRBV10-3 with TRBJ2-3; D is perhaps TRBD2 (6 bases). V lost 2 bases, J lost 3 bases, and 9 bases lay in between. CDR3 length equals 14 residues. From germline, CDR1 is ENHRY and CDR2 SYGVKD. The CDR3: CAISERGVTDTQYF. DNA for the CDR3: TGTGCCATCAGTGAGCGCGGGGTGACAGATACGCAGTATTTT.

This clonotype was observed a few times. The J gene is TRBJ2-3, the V gene TRBV6-2 or TRBV6-3, with D maybe TRBD2 (6 bases). The V end was cut by 7 bases, the J end by 1 base, with 15 bases between. The CDR3 is made up of 15 amino acids. Looked up from germline, CDR1 is MNHEY and CDR2 is SVGEGT. The CDR3 spells CASTREGGGTDTQYF. CDR3 nucleotide sequence: TGTGCCAGCACACGAGAGGGAGGAGGCACAGATACGCAGTATTTT.

This clonotype has a count of ten or more. The chain has TRBV7-6 and TRBJ2-1, with D perhaps TRBD1 or TRBD2 (6 bases each). Trimming took off 1 base at V and 0 bases at J, with 19 bases between the two ends. The germline V gene encodes CDR1 SGHVS and CDR2 FNYEAQ. The CDR3 has 19 amino acids. This CDR3 reads CASSLEGDFSVSSYNEQFF. CDR3 bases: TGTGCCAGCAGCTTAGAGGGGGACTTCTCAGTTAGCTCCTACAATGAGCAGTTCTTC.

In this sample, this clonotype turned up a few times. The chain recombines TRBV7-6 with TRBJ2-3, with TRBD2 matching 7 bases. Germline CDR1 is SGHVS and CDR2 is FNYEAQ. The CDR3 has 17 amino acids. V lost 5 bases, J lost 0 bases, and 11 bases stayed unmatched. CDR3 loop: CASSPLGGGESTDTQYF. In DNA, the CDR3 is TGTGCCAGCAGCCCACTGGGGGGGGGAGAAAGCACAGATACGCAGTATTTT.

This clonotype was seen repeatedly, ten times or more. This chain uses TRBV9 with TRBJ2-1, with 9 bases fitting TRBD2. Per germline, CDR1 SGDLS and CDR2 YYNGEE. The V gene end was trimmed by 4 bases and the J gene end by 6 bases; junction bases not matched to a gene: 8. The CDR3 spans 15 residues. CDR3 in amino acids: CASSHSGSAFNEQFF. As DNA, the CDR3 is TGTGCCAGCAGCCATAGCGGGAGTGCCTTCAATGAGCAGTTCTTC.